This paragraph covers one T cell receptor beta chain sequence. Its specificity is unknown. The donors were members of the validation cohort, which comprised more than 90 subjects and was separate from the first cohort of 600 to 850 subjects. The entry originates in a study of cytomegalovirus exposure and HLA in healthy donors. General study findings and limits: The study designated 150 to 200 TCR beta chains cytomegalovirus-associated.

The CDR3 extends over 15 amino acids. Per germline, CDR1 GTSNPN and CDR2 SVGIG (reference sequence). Sequenced by immunoSEQ multiplex PCR; TCRdb stores in-frame clones only, minus some. The table includes about 98,000 clones, around 88% detected once. V and J are TRBV30 and TRBJ2-7; D perhaps matches TRBD2 (7 bases). The specimen was PBMCs. This receptor was taken from a woman in her twenties or thirties in good health and CMV-seronegative. CDR3 in amino acids: CVQRVGGGRSYEQYF. The CDR3 bases are TGTGTCCAGCGAGTTGGGGGGGGCCGGTCCTACGAGCAGTACTTC.